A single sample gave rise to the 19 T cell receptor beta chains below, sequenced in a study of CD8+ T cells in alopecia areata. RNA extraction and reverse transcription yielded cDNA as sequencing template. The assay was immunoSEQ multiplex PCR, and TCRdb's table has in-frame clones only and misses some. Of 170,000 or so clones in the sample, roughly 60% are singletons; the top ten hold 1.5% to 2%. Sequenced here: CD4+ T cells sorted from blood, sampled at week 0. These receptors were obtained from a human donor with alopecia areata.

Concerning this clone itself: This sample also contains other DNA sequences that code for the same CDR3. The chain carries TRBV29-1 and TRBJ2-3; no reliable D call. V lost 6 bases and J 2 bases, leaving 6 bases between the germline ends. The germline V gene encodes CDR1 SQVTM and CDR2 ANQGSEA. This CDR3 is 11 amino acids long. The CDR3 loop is CSVTYTDTQYF. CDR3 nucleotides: TGCAGCGTAACATACACAGATACGCAGTATTTT.

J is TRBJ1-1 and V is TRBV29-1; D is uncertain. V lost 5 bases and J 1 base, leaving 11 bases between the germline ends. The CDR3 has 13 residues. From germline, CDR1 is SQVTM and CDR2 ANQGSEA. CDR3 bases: TGCAGCGTTTCCCCTCTTAGGAACACTGAAGCTTTCTTT. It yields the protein CSVSPLRNTEAFF.

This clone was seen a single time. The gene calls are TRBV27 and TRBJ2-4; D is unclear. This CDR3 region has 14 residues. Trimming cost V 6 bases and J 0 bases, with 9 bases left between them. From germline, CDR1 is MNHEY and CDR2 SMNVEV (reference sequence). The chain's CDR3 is CASRGELAKNIQYF. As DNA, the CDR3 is TGTGCCAGCAGAGGCGAGCTAGCCAAAAACATTCAGTACTTC.

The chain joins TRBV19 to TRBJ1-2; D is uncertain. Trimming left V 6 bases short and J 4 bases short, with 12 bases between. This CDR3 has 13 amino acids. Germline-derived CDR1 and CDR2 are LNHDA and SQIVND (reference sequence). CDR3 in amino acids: CASSTGRLYGYTF. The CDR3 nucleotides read TGTGCCAGTAGCACCGGACGGCTCTATGGCTACACCTTC.

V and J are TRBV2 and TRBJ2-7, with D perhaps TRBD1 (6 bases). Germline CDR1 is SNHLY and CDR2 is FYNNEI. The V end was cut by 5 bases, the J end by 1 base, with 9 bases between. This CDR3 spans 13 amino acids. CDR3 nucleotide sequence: TGTGCCAGCAGTTTCGGACAGTCCTACGAGCAGTACTTC. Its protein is CASSFGQSYEQYF.

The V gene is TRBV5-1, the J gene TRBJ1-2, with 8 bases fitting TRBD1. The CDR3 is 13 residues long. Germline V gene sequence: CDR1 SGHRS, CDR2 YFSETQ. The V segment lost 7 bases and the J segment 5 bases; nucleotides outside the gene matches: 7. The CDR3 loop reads CASGQTGVYGYTF. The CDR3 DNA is TGCGCCAGCGGCCAGACAGGGGTTTATGGCTACACCTTC.

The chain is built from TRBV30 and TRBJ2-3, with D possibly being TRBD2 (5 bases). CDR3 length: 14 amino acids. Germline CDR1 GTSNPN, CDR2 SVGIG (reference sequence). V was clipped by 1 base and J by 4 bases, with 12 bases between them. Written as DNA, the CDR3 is TGTGCCTGGAGTGCCGGGCTAGCTGCAGATACGCAGTATTTT. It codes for CAWSAGLAADTQYF.

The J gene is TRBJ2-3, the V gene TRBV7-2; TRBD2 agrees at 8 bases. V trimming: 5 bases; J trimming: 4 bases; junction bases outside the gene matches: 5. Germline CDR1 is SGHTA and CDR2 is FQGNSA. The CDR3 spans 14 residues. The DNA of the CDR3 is TGTGCCAGCAGCCCGGGACTAGTCTCAGATACGCAGTATTTT. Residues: CASSPGLVSDTQYF.

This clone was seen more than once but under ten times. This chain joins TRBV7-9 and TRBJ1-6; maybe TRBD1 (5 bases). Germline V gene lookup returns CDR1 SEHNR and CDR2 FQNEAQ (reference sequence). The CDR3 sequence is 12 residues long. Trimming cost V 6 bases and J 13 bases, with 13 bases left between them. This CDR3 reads CASSTRASPLHF. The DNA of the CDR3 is TGTGCCAGCAGTACCAGGGCCTCCCCCCTCCACTTT.

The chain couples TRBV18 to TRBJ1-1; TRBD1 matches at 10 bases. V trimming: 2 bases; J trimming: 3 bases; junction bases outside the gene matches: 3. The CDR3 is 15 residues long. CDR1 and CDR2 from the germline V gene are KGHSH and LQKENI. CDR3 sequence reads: CASSPKTGGHTEAFF. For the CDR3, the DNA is TGTGCCAGCTCACCAAAGACAGGGGGCCACACTGAAGCTTTCTTT.

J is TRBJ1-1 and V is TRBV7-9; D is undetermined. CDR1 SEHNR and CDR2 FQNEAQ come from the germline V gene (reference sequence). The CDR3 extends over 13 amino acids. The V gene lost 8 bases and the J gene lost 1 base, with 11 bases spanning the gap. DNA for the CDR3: TGTGCCAGCGCTTCACGGGGGAACACTGAAGCTTTCTTT. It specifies CASASRGNTEAFF.

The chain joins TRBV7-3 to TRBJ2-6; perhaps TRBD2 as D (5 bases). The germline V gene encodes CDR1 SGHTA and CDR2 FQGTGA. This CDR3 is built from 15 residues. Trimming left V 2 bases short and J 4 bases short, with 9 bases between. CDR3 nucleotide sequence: TGTGCCAGCAGCTTAGGAGGTACCGGGGCCAACGTCCTGACTTTC. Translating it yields CASSLGGTGANVLTF.

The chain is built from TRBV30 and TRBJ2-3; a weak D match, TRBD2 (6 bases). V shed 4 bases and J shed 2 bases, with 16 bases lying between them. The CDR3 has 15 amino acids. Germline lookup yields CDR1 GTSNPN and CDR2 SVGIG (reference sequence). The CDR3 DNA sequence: TGTGCCTGGAAGCCCTCGGGACTTCACACAGATACGCAGTATTTT. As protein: CAWKPSGLHTDTQYF.

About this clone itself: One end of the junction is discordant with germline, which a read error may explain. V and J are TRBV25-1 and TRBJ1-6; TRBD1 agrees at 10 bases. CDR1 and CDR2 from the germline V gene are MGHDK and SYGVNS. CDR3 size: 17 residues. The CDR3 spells CASREGGRTGGNSPLHF. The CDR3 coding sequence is TGTGCCAGCCGTGAGGGGGGCAGGACAGGGGGAAATTCACCCCTCCACTTT.

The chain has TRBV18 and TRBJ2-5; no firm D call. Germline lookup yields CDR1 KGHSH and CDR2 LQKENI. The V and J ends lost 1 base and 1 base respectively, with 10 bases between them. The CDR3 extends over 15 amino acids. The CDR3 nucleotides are TGTGCCAGCTCACCACTCCCAGATCGCCAAGAGACCCAGTACTTC. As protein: CASSPLPDRQETQYF.

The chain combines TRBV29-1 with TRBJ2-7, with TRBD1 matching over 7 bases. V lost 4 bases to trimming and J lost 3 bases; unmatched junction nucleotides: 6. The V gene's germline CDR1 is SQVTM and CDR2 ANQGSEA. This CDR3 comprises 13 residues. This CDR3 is CSVVGTVVYEQYF. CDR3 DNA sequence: TGCAGCGTTGTCGGGACAGTCGTCTACGAGCAGTACTTC.

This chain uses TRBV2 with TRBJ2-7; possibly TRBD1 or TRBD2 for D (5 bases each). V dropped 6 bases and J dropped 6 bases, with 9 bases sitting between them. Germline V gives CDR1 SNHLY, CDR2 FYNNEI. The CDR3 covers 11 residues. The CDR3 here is CASRNGAEQYF. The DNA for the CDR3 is TGTGCCAGCAGAAACGGGGCCGAGCAGTACTTC.

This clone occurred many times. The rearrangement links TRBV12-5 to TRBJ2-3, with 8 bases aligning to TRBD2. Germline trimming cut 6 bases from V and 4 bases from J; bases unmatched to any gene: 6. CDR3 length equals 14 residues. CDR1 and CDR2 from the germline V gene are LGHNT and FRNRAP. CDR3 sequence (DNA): TGTGCTAGTGGAACGGGGGGGTGGCCAGATACGCAGTATTTT. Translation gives CASGTGGWPDTQYF.

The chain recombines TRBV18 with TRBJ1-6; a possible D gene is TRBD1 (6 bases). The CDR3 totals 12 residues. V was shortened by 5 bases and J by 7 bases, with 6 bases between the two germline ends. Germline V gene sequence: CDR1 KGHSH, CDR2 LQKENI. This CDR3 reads CASSTGNSPLHF. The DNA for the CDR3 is TGTGCCAGCTCAACAGGGAATTCACCCCTCCACTTT.